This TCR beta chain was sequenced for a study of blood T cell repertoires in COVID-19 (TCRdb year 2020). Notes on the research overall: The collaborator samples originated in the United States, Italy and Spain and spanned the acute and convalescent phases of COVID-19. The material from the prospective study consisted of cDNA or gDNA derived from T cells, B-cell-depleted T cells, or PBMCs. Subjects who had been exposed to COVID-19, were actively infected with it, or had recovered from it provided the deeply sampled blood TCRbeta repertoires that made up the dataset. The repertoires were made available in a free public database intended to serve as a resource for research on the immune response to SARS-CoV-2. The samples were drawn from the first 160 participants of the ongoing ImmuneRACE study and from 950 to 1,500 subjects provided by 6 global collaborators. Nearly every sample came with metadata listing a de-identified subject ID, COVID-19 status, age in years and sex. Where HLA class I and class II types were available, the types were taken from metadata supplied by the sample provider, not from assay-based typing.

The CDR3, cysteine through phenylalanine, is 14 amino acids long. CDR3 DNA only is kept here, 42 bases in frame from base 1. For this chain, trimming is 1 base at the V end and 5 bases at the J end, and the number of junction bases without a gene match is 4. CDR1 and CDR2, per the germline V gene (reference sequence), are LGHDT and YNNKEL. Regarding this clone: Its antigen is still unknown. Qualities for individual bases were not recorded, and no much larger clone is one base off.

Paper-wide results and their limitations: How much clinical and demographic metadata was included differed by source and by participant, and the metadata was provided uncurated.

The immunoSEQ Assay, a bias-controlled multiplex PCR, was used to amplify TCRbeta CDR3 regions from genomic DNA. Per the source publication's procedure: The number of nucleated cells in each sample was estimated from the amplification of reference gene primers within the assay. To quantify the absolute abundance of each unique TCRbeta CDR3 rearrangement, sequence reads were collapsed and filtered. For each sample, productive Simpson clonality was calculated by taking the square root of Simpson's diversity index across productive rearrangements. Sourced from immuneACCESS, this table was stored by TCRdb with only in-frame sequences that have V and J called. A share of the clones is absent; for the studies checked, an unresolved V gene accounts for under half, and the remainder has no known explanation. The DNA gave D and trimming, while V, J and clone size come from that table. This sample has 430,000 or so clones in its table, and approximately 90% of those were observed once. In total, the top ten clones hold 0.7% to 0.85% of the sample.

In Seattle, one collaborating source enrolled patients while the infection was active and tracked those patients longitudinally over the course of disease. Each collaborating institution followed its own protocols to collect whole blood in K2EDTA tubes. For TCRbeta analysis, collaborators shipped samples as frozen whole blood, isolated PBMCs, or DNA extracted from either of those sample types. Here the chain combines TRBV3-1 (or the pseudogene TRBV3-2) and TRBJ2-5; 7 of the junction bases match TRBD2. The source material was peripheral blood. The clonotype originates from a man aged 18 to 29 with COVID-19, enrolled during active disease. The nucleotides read TGTGCCAGCAGCCAAGCTGGGGGAGGGGAGACCCAGTACTTC. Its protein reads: CASSQAGGGETQYF.